What follows describes a single T cell receptor beta chain. This clonotype has at least ten counts. The antigen it binds to is not known. No base quality information exists; no much larger clone differs at one position. The sample belongs to a study of T cells in Graves' hyperthyroidism and ophthalmopathy (dated by TCRdb to the late 2010s). For the study in its entirety: Peripheral blood was collected at initial diagnosis, before any treatment. After sampling, hyperthyroidism patients received methimazole starting at 30 mg daily, and ophthalmopathy patients received high-dose intravenous methylprednisolone. The study also compared thyroid tissue and blood T-cell repertoires from over 5 Graves' hyperthyroidism patients. The 100 discovery patients were divided at random into training and test sets in a 7:3 ratio. To identify TCR V-J signatures that set the groups apart, the researchers used a discovery cohort of roughly 100 patients, made up of roughly 40 with Graves' ophthalmopathy and some 55 with stable Graves' hyperthyroidism. An independent validation cohort of under 20 hyperthyroidism patients and 17 patients who later progressed to ophthalmopathy tested prospective prediction of ophthalmopathy. The paper describes TCR Vbeta CDR3 sequencing of around 140 peripheral blood samples, made up of fewer than 50 ophthalmopathy patients, approximately 76 hyperthyroidism patients and roughly 17 progressor patients.

The hyperthyroidism patients were between 18 and 65 years old and newly diagnosed, with a disease duration of less than 2 months. The study excluded patients with uncontrolled infections, other autoimmune diseases, pregnancy or lactation. Diagnoses were established on the basis of clinical symptoms, serum thyroxine and TRAb, thyroid ultrasound, and orbital computed tomography. For progressor patients, blood was drawn at the first diagnosis of hyperthyroidism, before any ophthalmopathy symptoms had appeared. PBMCs were isolated from about 9 ml of fresh peripheral blood by Ficoll-Paque density gradient centrifugation. Patients classed as progressors first received a Graves' hyperthyroidism diagnosis and then went on to develop ophthalmopathy during follow-up. Trizol reagent was used to extract total RNA, and RNA quality was then checked on an Agilent 2100 Bioanalyzer. Study-wide findings and limitations: Ophthalmopathy was separated from stable hyperthyroidism by a 13 V-J signature model, with just over 85% sensitivity and about 81% specificity obtained in cross-validation and 80%/75% obtained in testing. In validation, the model predicted progression to ophthalmopathy a median of 6.5 months before onset, with roughly 68% sensitivity and just under 75% specificity. No statistical method was used to set the sample size in advance, and investigators knew the group allocation. Most expanded thyroid clonotypes (frequency above 0.001) were also found in blood, which suggests that blood repertoires may mirror thyroid immune responses.

Including the terminal cysteine and phenylalanine, the CDR3 comprises 15 residues. Just CDR3 DNA is preserved here, 45 bases in frame from base 1. Relative to germline, V is 6 bases shorter and J is 4 bases shorter, with 19 bases between their ends. CDR1 and CDR2 are drawn from the germline V gene: MNHNS, SASEGT. The TCR beta CDR3 regions were amplified from the RNA transcripts. For the first round of RT-PCR on the TCR CDR3, the HTBI primer set was used together with the Qiagen OneStep RT-PCR kit. The libraries were constructed in a second round of multiplex PCR and then size-selected and purified. The libraries were sequenced on an Illumina HiSeq2000 using paired-end 100 bp reads. Under the source paper's analysis protocol: SOAPnuke was used to process the raw data, removing reads that contained adapters or uncalled bases, had a mean Phred below 15, or lacked an exact match to the constant primer or identifier. High-quality paired reads were merged with COPE v1.2.5, and unique nucleotide sequences were defined as clonotypes. Clonotypes were aligned to IMGT TRBV, TRBD and TRBJ reference segments using MiTCR v1.1. Only V-J combinations with frequency above 0.0001, covering 99.2% of repertoires, were analysed. A TCS score was defined as the ratio of F50 (clonal expansion) to E x V (chaos), with BLOSUM62-based TCRdist applied between CDR3 peptides within each V-J. Welch's t-statistics and random forest reduced approximately 520 V-J features to 10 to 15, which were used in a naive Bayes classifier (R e1071). TCRdb cleaned the public reads at Q25 with fastp, built clones with MiXCR and kept in-frame beta chains. A single entry per CDR3 protein holds the most common genes and DNA from its merged rows. The authors' filters were not applied to this entry. The sample profile shows 250,000 to 300,000 distinct CDR3 sequences; 10% to 15% of them were found once. Jointly, the top ten make up 6% to 8% of the sample.

Sequenced: blood. The sequence was obtained from a woman aged 25 to 39 with Graves' hyperthyroidism that later progressed to Graves' ophthalmopathy. Here the chain combines TRBV6-1 and TRBJ2-7; the D gene is possibly TRBD1 or TRBD2, each agreeing over 5 bases. The CDR3 has the sequence CASRQRHEEGYEQYF. The sequenced DNA: TGTGCCAGCAGACAGCGACATGAAGAGGGGTACGAGCAGTACTTC.